This T cell receptor (beta chain) originates from a study of long-term antiretroviral therapy in people with HIV. Findings and caveats of the study: Adherence to ART, viral resistance and therapy changes lacked any data. ART-treated samples gained diversity yet remained below transplant donor controls. Across all time points, the repertoire was dominated by clones that expanded before ART.

Investigators performed immunoSEQ version v3.0 at survey level. Repertoires were generated with immunoSEQ multiplex PCR, while TCRdb's copy carries only in-frame clones and drops some. Of 27,000 or so clones detected, over 80% appear once; the ten largest clones hold around a tenth. In regard to this clone: The antigen is not known.

All participants with HIV were treated in the United States. V dropped 0 bases and J dropped 2 bases, with 8 bases sitting between them. Germline CDR1 LGHNA, CDR2 YSLEER. The CDR3 is 15 residues long. The sample in question was unsorted PBMCs, obtained 0.8 years before starting antiretroviral therapy. This receptor was taken from a man between 18 and 35 years old with HIV. The rearrangement links TRBV4-3 to TRBJ1-3, with D hard to call. The CDR3 bases are TGCGCCAGCAGCCAAGATTCCGGGACTGGAAACACCATATATTTT. This sequence encodes CASSQDSGTGNTIYF.